These 9 T cell receptor beta chains originate from one sample sequenced in a study of T cell changes during pregnancy in multiple sclerosis. Only in-frame clones appear in the TCRdb table, and some are missing; sequencing was by immunoSEQ multiplex PCR. Here the sample spans 100,000 to 150,000 clones, 93% being singletons. Sequencing used peripheral blood, obtained before pregnancy. Receptor source: a female donor with multiple sclerosis, enrolled in a pregnancy study.

The chain couples TRBV9 to TRBJ2-5; possible D gene TRBD2, 6 bases. Per germline, CDR1 SGDLS and CDR2 YYNGEE. CDR3 size: 14 residues. Between the trimmed V and J ends, which lost 0 bases and 6 bases, there was a span of 12 bases. The CDR3 spells CASSVAGEVKTQYF. In DNA, the CDR3 is TGTGCCAGCAGCGTAGCCGGGGAGGTAAAGACCCAGTACTTC.

V and J are TRBV6-6 and TRBJ1-6, with D unresolved. Per the germline V gene, CDR1 is MNHNY and CDR2 is SVGAGI (reference sequence). Trimming took 5 bases from V and 6 from J, leaving 11 bases between them. This CDR3 comprises 14 residues. The CDR3 loop is CASSLTGVNSPLHF. CDR3 in DNA: TGTGCCAGCAGTCTGACCGGGGTTAATTCACCCCTCCACTTT.

The table lists this clone with a count of one. The chain couples TRBV10-3 to TRBJ2-5; D perhaps matches TRBD2 (6 bases). CDR1 and CDR2 (germline): ENHRY, SYGVKD. The ends were cut back, 10 bases at V and 4 bases at J, with 28 bases in the middle. The CDR3 runs to 17 residues. The CDR3 sequence is CASREPGLPINRETQYF. The CDR3 DNA sequence: TGTGCCAGCAGGGAACCGGGACTTCCAATCAACCGAGAGACCCAGTACTTC.

This chain joins TRBV28 and TRBJ1-5; no definite D call. Germline CDR1 and CDR2: MDHEN and SYDVKM. V was pared by 3 bases and J by 8 bases, with 5 bases between. This CDR3 has 11 residues. The CDR3 DNA is TGTGCCAGCAGTTTGCGGGAGCCCCAGCATTTT. It translates to CASSLREPQHF. The full variable domain, rest sourced from reference TRBV28 and TRBJ1-5, is DVKVTQSSRYLVKRTGEKVFLECVQDMDHENMFWYRQDPGLGLRLIYFSYDVKMKEKGDIPEGYSVSREKKERFSLILESASTNQTSMYLCASSLREPQHFGDGTRLSIL.

The V call is TRBV7-8, the J call TRBJ2-7; D is ambiguous. Looked up from germline, CDR1 is SGHVS and CDR2 is FQNEAQ. V was shortened by 1 base and J by 6 bases, with 10 bases between the two germline ends. CDR3 size: 13 residues. For the CDR3, the DNA is TGTGCCAGCAGCTTAGGGCTCGGGTCCGAGCAGTACTTC. Its translation is CASSLGLGSEQYF.

A single count supports this clone. The rearrangement uses TRBV4-2 and TRBJ2-2; a possible D gene is TRBD2 (5 bases). The CDR3 length is 14 residues. V was trimmed by 1 base and J by 4 bases, leaving 7 bases between them. CDR1 is LGHNA, CDR2 YNFKEQ, per germline. The CDR3: CASSQGRGTGELFF. As DNA, the CDR3 is TGTGCCAGCAGCCAAGGCCGGGGCACCGGGGAGCTGTTTTTT.

This sequence joins TRBV7-2 and TRBJ2-7; D is possibly TRBD2 (6 bases). The CDR3 consists of 15 residues. V was cut by 5 bases and J by 2 bases, with 16 bases left in between. The germline V gene has CDR1 SGHTA and CDR2 FQGNSA. This CDR3 reads CASSPSSVNTYEQYF. As DNA, the CDR3 is TGTGCCAGCAGCCCATCTAGCGTCAACACCTACGAGCAGTACTTC.

This chain links TRBV27 with TRBJ1-4; D ambiguous. V was trimmed by 6 bases and J by 0 bases, leaving 11 bases between them. The germline V gene has CDR1 MNHEY and CDR2 SMNVEV (reference sequence). The CDR3 runs 15 residues. The CDR3 loop is CASRPTASTNEKLFF. In DNA, the CDR3 is TGTGCCAGCAGACCTACAGCCTCAACTAATGAAAAACTGTTTTTT.

The chain recombines TRBV9 with TRBJ2-1; TRBD2 agrees at 10 bases. Germline V gives CDR1 SGDLS, CDR2 YYNGEE. The J segment lost 8 bases and the V segment lost 5 bases, leaving 7 bases of the junction unmatched. The CDR3 has 14 amino acids. The CDR3 sequence is CASSASGSRYEQFF. The CDR3 coding sequence is TGTGCCAGCAGTGCTAGCGGGAGTCGATATGAGCAGTTCTTC. Using reference TRBV9 and TRBJ2-1 for the parts outside the CDR3, the full variable domain is DSGVTQTPKHLITATGQRVTLRCSPRSGDLSVYWYQQSLDQGLQFLIQYYNGEERAKGNILERFSAQQFPDLHSELNLSSLELGDSALYFCASSASGSRYEQFFGPGTRLTVL.